A single sample is the source of the 10 T cell receptor beta chains below, sequenced in a study of CD8 T cells in acute hepatitis C reinfection. The time point here: naive CD8 control sorted from an acute-time-point sample. Clones were sequenced by immunoSEQ multiplex PCR, and TCRdb holds only the in-frame ones, with some missing. The table lists approximately 41,000 clones, about 83% of them singletons. Input material: naive CD8+ T cells from PBMCs. These receptors came from a young man with chronic hepatitis C.

The rearrangement links TRBV14 to TRBJ2-1; D perhaps matches TRBD1 (5 bases). V was clipped by 4 bases and J by 0 bases, with 13 bases between them. Germline V gene data show CDR1 as SGHDN and CDR2 as FVKESK. CDR3 length: 16 residues. The CDR3 protein is CASSPRVSGSYNEQFF. CDR3 bases: TGTGCCAGCAGCCCCAGGGTTTCCGGCTCCTACAATGAGCAGTTCTTC.

This chain links TRBV4-1 with TRBJ2-5; TRBD2 matches 11 bases. The CDR3 extends over 15 amino acids. Germline V gene data show CDR1 as MGHRA and CDR2 as YSYEKL. The V gene end was trimmed by 4 bases and the J gene end by 5 bases; junction bases not matched to a gene: 6. For the CDR3, the DNA is TGCGCCAGCAGCCGTTCTAGCGGGGGGCGCGAGACCCAGTACTTC. Its protein is CASSRSSGGRETQYF.

The rearrangement links TRBV11-2 to TRBJ1-4; 7 nucleotides match TRBD1. CDR3 length: 14 residues. The V gene's germline CDR1 is SGHAT and CDR2 FQNNGV. V trimming: 4 bases; J trimming: 6 bases; junction bases outside the gene matches: 5. For the CDR3, the DNA is TGTGCCAGCAGCTCTACGACAGGGCATGAAAAACTGTTTTTT. Protein product: CASSSTTGHEKLFF. The whole variable domain, remainder taken from reference TRBV11-2 and TRBJ1-4, is EAGVAQSPRYKIIEKRQSVAFWCNPISGHATLYWYQQILGQGPKLLIQFQNNGVVDDSQLPKDRFSAERLKGVDSTLKIQPAKLEDSAVYLCASSSTTGHEKLFFGSGTQLSVL.

This clone was recorded once. J is TRBJ2-2 and V is TRBV19; D possibly corresponds to TRBD1 (6 bases). Between the trimmed V and J ends, which lost 5 bases and 8 bases, there was a span of 12 bases. Per germline, CDR1 LNHDA and CDR2 SQIVND (reference sequence). The CDR3 length is 13 residues. CDR3 coding DNA: TGTGCCAGTAGTCCAGGGGCCTGGGGGGAGCTGTTTTTT. The encoded protein is CASSPGAWGELFF.

V and J are TRBV7-8 and TRBJ2-5; TRBD1 matches at 11 bases. Germline V gene data show CDR1 as SGHVS and CDR2 as FQNEAQ. The CDR3 loop spans 17 amino acids. With V trimmed by 2 bases and J by 4 bases, 9 bases remained unmatched. This chain's CDR3 is CASSLSWTGGRGETQYF. CDR3 DNA: TGTGCCAGCAGCTTAAGCTGGACAGGGGGCCGTGGAGAGACCCAGTACTTC.

The CDR3 reads CASSSIGSSYNEQFF. CDR3 in DNA: TGTGCCAGCAGCTCCATTGGGAGCTCCTACAATGAGCAGTTCTTC. The chain recombines TRBV7-3 with TRBJ2-1; D might be TRBD2 (5 bases). The germline V gene has CDR1 SGHTA and CDR2 FQGTGA. V was shortened by 4 bases and J by 0 bases, with 10 bases between the two germline ends. This CDR3 contains 15 residues.

This chain connects TRBV2 to TRBJ1-5, with D perhaps matching TRBD1 (6 bases). The CDR3 is 13 residues long. CDR1 and CDR2 from the germline V gene are SNHLY and FYNNEI. V lost 5 bases, J lost 7 bases, and 12 bases lay in between. CDR3 DNA: TGTGCCAGCAGTAGACAGGTAGGGCAGCCCCAGCATTTT. This sequence encodes CASSRQVGQPQHF.

The chain uses TRBV27 and TRBJ2-1; 8 bases align to TRBD2. There are 14 residues in the CDR3. V shed 7 bases, J shed 7 bases, and the junction held 9 bases outside the gene matches. Germline CDR1 is MNHEY and CDR2 is SMNVEV (reference sequence). The CDR3 loop reads CASTLGGAGNEQFF. The CDR3, as DNA: TGTGCCAGCACCCTCGGGGGGGCAGGAAATGAGCAGTTCTTC.

The chain employs TRBV9 and TRBJ2-2; possibly TRBD1 or TRBD2 for D (5 bases each). The V gene lost 4 bases and the J gene lost 2 bases, with 18 bases spanning the gap. The germline V gene has CDR1 SGDLS and CDR2 YYNGEE. CDR3 length: 17 amino acids. The DNA for the CDR3 is TGTGCCAGCAGCCATCATAGAGGGGATTTTAACACCGGGGAGCTGTTTTTT. Translation: CASSHHRGDFNTGELFF.

This clone was observed a single time. The gene calls are TRBV5-6 and TRBJ2-7, with D maybe TRBD2 (5 bases). Germline V lookup: CDR1 SGHDT, CDR2 YYEEEE. V gave up 0 bases and J gave up 1 base, with 11 bases separating them. This CDR3 has 15 amino acids. The DNA for the CDR3 is TGTGCCAGCAGCTTGGCACTAGAAGGATCCTACGAGCAGTACTTC. This gives the protein CASSLALEGSYEQYF.